This TCR beta chain was identified in a study of cytomegalovirus exposure and HLA in healthy donors. It was healthy bone marrow donors who served as donors. Study findings and constraints: Association of a missense DCLRE1C variant with TCR beta V- and J-gene trimming was reported in a later analysis.

Researchers ran the PCR with 60 Vbeta and 13 Jbeta primers. In the original workflow: In a later analysis, the count reached 80 million or so unique TCR beta chains, with 9 million to 11 million shared. Only in-frame clones appear in the TCRdb table, and some are missing; sequencing was by immunoSEQ multiplex PCR. The DNA gave D and trimming, while V, J and clone size come from that table. Seen here are 180,000 or so clones, about 75% observed once, and the top ten hold roughly 8.2%. About this clone: Its antigen is unidentified.

Germline assignment: CDR1 GTSNPN and CDR2 SVGIG (reference sequence). CDR3 length: 15 amino acids. V lost 2 bases to trimming and J lost 0 bases, with 11 bases between them. This TCR came from a woman between 40 and 55 years old in good health and CMV-seropositive. Material for sequencing was PBMCs. V usage is TRBV30 and J usage is TRBJ2-4; unclear D gene. The CDR3 sequence is CAWSSSTIAKNIQYF. CDR3 DNA: TGTGCCTGGAGTTCCTCGACAATAGCCAAAAACATTCAGTACTTC. The variable domain in full, with the rest retrieved from reference TRBV30 and TRBJ2-4, is SQTIHQWPATLVQPVGSPLSLECTVEGTSNPNLYWYRQAAGRGLQLLFYSVGIGQISSEVPQNLSASRPQDRQFILSSKKLLLSDSGFYLCAWSSSTIAKNIQYFGAGTRLSVL.